This T cell receptor (beta chain) appears in the sequencing data of a study of shared clonotypes between healthy human individuals. Clones were sequenced by immunoSEQ multiplex PCR, and TCRdb holds only the in-frame ones, with some missing. The profile covers about 2.3 million clones, with 90% to 95% appearing a single time and approximately 0.4% taken by the ten largest. Between the trimmed V and J ends, which lost 2 bases and 6 bases, there was a span of 16 bases. The CDR3 loop spans 14 amino acids. The germline V gene has CDR1 GTSNPN and CDR2 SVGIG (reference sequence). The table lists this clone with a count of one. CD45RA+ naive and CD45RA-negative memory subsets were separated from CD4+ cells.

Sequenced input: naive CD4+ T cells from PBMCs. Subset reported: CD45RA+ positively selected. This receptor was obtained from a man younger than 35 in good health. Some clones in this sample may be carry-over from other donors' samples. V and J are TRBV30 and TRBJ1-1; TRBD1 is a possible D gene (5 bases). CDR3 DNA sequence: TGTGCCTGGAGTTTCGGACTCGGGGGGGCTGAAGCTTTCTTT. This encodes CAWSFGLGGAEAFF.